This T cell receptor (beta chain) was documented in a study of PD-L1 blockade in urothelial cancer. Background on the study: From 0 to 3 prior chemotherapy regimens had been given to the patients. Researchers found blood samples held a median of approximately 150,000 T cells.

Measured with immunoSEQ multiplex PCR; TCRdb has only the in-frame clones, and not every one. The top ten hold about 6.8% of the sample, which has approximately 44,000 clones, 75% to 95% seen once. Trimming removed 6 bases from V and 7 bases from J, with 13 bases in between. This CDR3 has 12 residues. Germline loops: CDR1 MGHDK, CDR2 SYGVNS. The sample's time point: peripheral blood 6 weeks after treatment start. V and J are TRBV25-1 and TRBJ2-7, with D tentatively TRBD2 (6 bases). Sample: PBMCs, taken around atezolizumab (anti-PD-L1) treatment. The origin of this receptor is a man between 65 and 79 years old with urothelial cancer. In DNA, the CDR3 is TGTGCCAGCAGCTTCGGGAGTTGGGAGCAGTACTTC. It specifies CASSFGSWEQYF.